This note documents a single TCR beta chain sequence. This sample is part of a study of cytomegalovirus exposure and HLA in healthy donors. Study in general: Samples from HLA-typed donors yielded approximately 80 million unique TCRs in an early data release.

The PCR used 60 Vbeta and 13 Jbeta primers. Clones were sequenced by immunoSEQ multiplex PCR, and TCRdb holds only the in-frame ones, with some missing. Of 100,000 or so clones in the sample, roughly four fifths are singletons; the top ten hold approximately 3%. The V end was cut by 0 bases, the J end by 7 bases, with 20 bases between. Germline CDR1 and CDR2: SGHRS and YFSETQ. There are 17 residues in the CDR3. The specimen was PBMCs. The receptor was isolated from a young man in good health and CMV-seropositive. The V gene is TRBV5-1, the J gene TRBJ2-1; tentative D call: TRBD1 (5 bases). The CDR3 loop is CASSLESVLTGWNEQFF. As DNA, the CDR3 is TGCGCCAGCAGCTTGGAAAGTGTTTTAACAGGTTGGAATGAGCAGTTCTTC.